Included here is one TCR beta chain sequence, with context. The germline CDR1 and CDR2 sequences are SGDLS and YYNGEE. The germline V and J ends were trimmed by 0 bases and 2 bases, with 10 bases remaining between them. This CDR3 has 15 residues. This record belongs to a study of blood T cells in healthy people across ages. Through a sample-barcoded 5' primer and a J-beta primer mix, a second PCR was run for roughly 6 to 11 cycles. One entry per CDR3 protein results from TCRdb running MiXCR on the 5' RACE reads. The table has some 1.8 million distinct CDR3 sequences, more than 35% seen once. Sample: blood. The receptor comes from a human donor in good health. V and J are TRBV9 and TRBJ2-3; tentatively, D is TRBD1 (6 bases). Here the CDR3 reads CASSVGTVITDTQYF. The CDR3 DNA is TGTGCCAGCAGCGTAGGGACAGTGATCACAGATACGCAGTATTTT.